These 21 T cell receptor beta chains share one sample of origin, sequenced in a study of shared clonotypes between healthy human individuals. Clones were sequenced by immunoSEQ multiplex PCR, and TCRdb holds only the in-frame ones, with some missing. The sample records 2 million to 2.5 million clones, 85% to 95% being singletons. The sample was naive CD4+ T cells from PBMCs. Regarding subset: CD45RA+ positively selected. The receptor source for this set is a man younger than 30 in good health. Some clones in this sample may be carry-over from other donors' samples.

The chain couples TRBV9 to TRBJ2-7; the D gene is possibly TRBD2 (6 bases). V lost 0 bases and J lost 3, with 13 bases in between. CDR1 is SGDLS, CDR2 YYNGEE, per germline. This CDR3 has 15 residues. CDR3 DNA sequence: TGTGCCAGCAGCGTAGACGCGGGGACTGGCTACGAGCAGTACTTC. Its translation is CASSVDAGTGYEQYF.

V is TRBV11-2 and J is TRBJ2-5, with D unresolved. Trimming left V 2 bases short and J 4 bases short, with 11 bases between. Germline CDR1 reads SGHAT; CDR2 reads FQNNGV. This CDR3 spans 14 amino acids. CDR3 residues: CASSLIGSSETQYF. CDR3 nucleotides: TGTGCCAGCAGCTTAATCGGCTCATCAGAGACCCAGTACTTC.

The chain employs TRBV2 and TRBJ1-4; 7 nucleotides agree with TRBD1. The ends lost 6 bases at V and 4 bases at J; junction bases unmatched: 5. Germline V gene sequence: CDR1 SNHLY, CDR2 FYNNEI. The CDR3 loop spans 14 amino acids. In nucleotides, the CDR3 is TGTGCCAGCAGCGCGGGACAGATTAATGAAAAACTGTTTTTT. Translating gives CASSAGQINEKLFF.

The gene calls are TRBV6-1 and TRBJ2-1; 10 nucleotides align to TRBD2. The V gene's germline CDR1 is MNHNS and CDR2 SASEGT. The CDR3 is 14 amino acids. The J segment lost 3 bases and the V segment lost 6 bases, leaving 2 bases of the junction unmatched. The CDR3 DNA is TGTGCCAGCAGCCTAGCGGGAGACTACAATGAGCAGTTCTTC. It encodes CASSLAGDYNEQFF.

This chain uses TRBV11-2 with TRBJ2-1; 8 bases match TRBD1. J lost 8 bases, V lost 1 base, and 10 bases had no gene match. CDR1 and CDR2 (germline): SGHAT, FQNNGV. There are 16 residues in the CDR3. CDR3 nucleotide sequence: TGTGCCAGCAGCTTAGCGCAGGGGGCGCCGTACGATGAGCAGTTCTTC. It codes for CASSLAQGAPYDEQFF.

V is TRBV28 and J is TRBJ2-2, with D perhaps TRBD1 (5 bases). This CDR3 has 12 amino acids. Germline assignment: CDR1 MDHEN and CDR2 SYDVKM. V was shortened by 5 bases and J by 5 bases, with 6 bases between the two germline ends. The chain's CDR3 is CASSTGTGELFF. The CDR3 DNA reads TGTGCCAGCAGTACAGGAACCGGGGAGCTGTTTTTT.

The V call is TRBV9, the J call TRBJ2-5, with 10 bases aligning to TRBD2. Germline values: CDR1 SGDLS, CDR2 YYNGEE. The V segment lost 0 bases and the J segment 5 bases; nucleotides outside the gene matches: 7. The CDR3 runs 16 residues. CDR3 sequence reads: CASSVGGSGGSETQYF. The CDR3 DNA sequence: TGTGCCAGCAGCGTAGGCGGTAGCGGGGGGTCGGAGACCCAGTACTTC.

The chain combines TRBV6-5 with TRBJ1-4; D is unclear. The germline gives CDR1 MNHEY, CDR2 SVGAGI. V was trimmed by 5 bases and J by 8 bases, leaving 15 bases between them. The CDR3 is 14 amino acids. The CDR3 is CASSTPGLGEKLFF. The CDR3 DNA is TGTGCCAGCAGTACTCCCGGGCTCGGCGAAAAACTGTTTTTT.

This chain uses TRBV28 with TRBJ1-5, with D possibly matching TRBD1 (6 bases). Germline CDR1 is MDHEN and CDR2 is SYDVKM. The V gene lost 6 bases and the J gene lost 9 bases, with 18 bases spanning the gap. The CDR3 is 14 residues long. CDR3 bases: TGTGCCAGCAGCCCCGGCACAGGGAGTAGGCCCCAGCATTTT. Amino acids: CASSPGTGSRPQHF.

The rearrangement joins TRBV27 to TRBJ1-2; no reliable D call. The length of the CDR3 is 13 residues. Germline V gives CDR1 MNHEY, CDR2 SMNVEV (reference sequence). Trimming shortened V by 2 bases and J by 2 bases, and 6 bases separated the two germline ends. This CDR3 is CASSLMGNYGYTF. CDR3 in DNA: TGTGCCAGCAGTTTAATGGGGAACTATGGCTACACCTTC.

This chain uses TRBV11-1 with TRBJ2-7; tentatively, D is TRBD2 (5 bases). The CDR3 runs 15 residues. Per the germline V gene, CDR1 is SGHAT and CDR2 is FQDESV (reference sequence). The V end was cut by 5 bases, the J end by 2 bases, with 16 bases between. The CDR3 nucleotides are TGTGCCAGCAGCCGAACCCCGGGGTCGCCCTACGAGCAGTACTTC. Translating gives CASSRTPGSPYEQYF.

The chain joins TRBV4-1 to TRBJ2-2; D gene ambiguous. Per the germline V gene, CDR1 is MGHRA and CDR2 is YSYEKL. V was clipped by 0 bases and J by 5 bases, with 7 bases between them. The CDR3 is 14 residues long. The CDR3 coding sequence is TGCGCCAGCAGCCAAGATATCGGGACCGGGGAGCTGTTTTTT. Translated, it gives CASSQDIGTGELFF.

The chain employs TRBV28 and TRBJ2-3; 11 nucleotides align to TRBD2. The CDR3 runs to 16 residues. Germline values: CDR1 MDHEN, CDR2 SYDVKM. Germline trimming cut 6 bases from V and 6 bases from J; bases unmatched to any gene: 11. As DNA, the CDR3 is TGTGCCAGCAGCGAAACTAGCGGGAGAGGTTTGGATACGCAGTATTTT. Translating it yields CASSETSGRGLDTQYF.

The chain joins TRBV28 to TRBJ2-7; D might be TRBD1 (6 bases). CDR1 and CDR2 from the germline V gene are MDHEN and SYDVKM. Trimming pared 4 bases from V and 10 bases from J, leaving 23 bases between. This CDR3 contains 15 residues. The CDR3 here is CASSSTNPGGGDQYF. Here the CDR3 DNA reads TGTGCCAGCAGTTCCACCAACCCCGGTGGGGGCGATCAGTACTTC.

The chain is built from TRBV19 and TRBJ1-1; the match to TRBD1 covers 7 bases. The germline V gene encodes CDR1 LNHDA and CDR2 SQIVND (reference sequence). The CDR3 totals 13 residues. J gave up 0 bases and V 6 bases, and 1 base lay outside the gene matches. This CDR3 reads CASRDRMNTEAFF. Here the CDR3 DNA reads TGTGCCAGTAGGGACAGGATGAACACTGAAGCTTTCTTT. The full variable domain, its missing parts supplied by reference TRBV19 and TRBJ1-1, is DGGITQSPKYLFRKEGQNVTLSCEQNLNHDAMYWYRQDPGQGLRLIYYSQIVNDFQKGDIAEGYSVSREKKESFPLTVTSAQKNPTAFYLCASRDRMNTEAFFGQGTRLTVV.

J is TRBJ2-7 and V is TRBV5-4; 11 positions match TRBD2. With V trimmed by 1 base and J by 3 bases, 6 bases remained unmatched. CDR1 and CDR2 (germline): SGHNT, YYREEE (reference sequence). This CDR3 contains 16 residues. The CDR3 is CASSLFVAGGYYEQYF. In DNA form, the CDR3 reads TGTGCCAGCAGCTTGTTTGTAGCGGGAGGGTACTACGAGCAGTACTTC.

This clone was counted a single time. This sequence joins TRBV5-1 and TRBJ2-1; 8 bases line up with TRBD1. Germline V lookup: CDR1 SGHRS, CDR2 YFSETQ. This CDR3 is built from 15 residues. Trimming at V came to 6 bases and at J to 4 bases, leaving 9 bases not matched to a gene. The DNA of the CDR3 is TGCGCCAGCACCAGGACAGGGCCATCGTACAATGAGCAGTTCTTC. Its translation is CASTRTGPSYNEQFF.

As to this clone: Other DNA sequences of this sample code for an identical CDR3. The V gene is TRBV5-6, the J gene TRBJ1-1; D is unresolved. Germline CDR1 SGHDT, CDR2 YYEEEE. The CDR3 consists of 12 residues. Trimming cost V 4 bases and J 2 bases, with 6 bases left between them. The CDR3 sequence: CASSRGNTEAFF. The CDR3 DNA reads TGTGCCAGCAGCCGGGGAAACACTGAAGCTTTCTTT.

The chain combines TRBV5-6 with TRBJ1-2; D is uncertain. V dropped 2 bases and J dropped 6 bases, with 17 bases sitting between them. The germline V gene encodes CDR1 SGHDT and CDR2 YYEEEE. This CDR3 has 15 amino acids. CDR3 sequence: CASSFTSALEDGYTF. The DNA for the CDR3 is TGTGCCAGCAGCTTTACCTCGGCCCTCGAGGATGGCTACACCTTC.

This chain uses TRBV28 with TRBJ2-7; unclear D gene. The CDR3 loop spans 15 amino acids. Looked up from germline, CDR1 is MDHEN and CDR2 is SYDVKM. Trimming took off 4 bases at V and 0 bases at J, with 13 bases between the two ends. The DNA of the CDR3 is TGTGCCAGCAGTTCGCGGCAGGCAGGCTCCTACGAGCAGTACTTC. It translates to CASSSRQAGSYEQYF.

J is TRBJ1-2 and V is TRBV28; maybe TRBD1 (6 bases). Germline V CDR1 and CDR2: MDHEN, SYDVKM. Trimming removed 2 bases from V and 6 bases from J, with 13 bases in between. The CDR3 extends over 14 amino acids. The CDR3 is CASSLGTLENGYTF. The CDR3 coding sequence is TGTGCCAGCAGTTTAGGGACATTGGAGAATGGCTACACCTTC.